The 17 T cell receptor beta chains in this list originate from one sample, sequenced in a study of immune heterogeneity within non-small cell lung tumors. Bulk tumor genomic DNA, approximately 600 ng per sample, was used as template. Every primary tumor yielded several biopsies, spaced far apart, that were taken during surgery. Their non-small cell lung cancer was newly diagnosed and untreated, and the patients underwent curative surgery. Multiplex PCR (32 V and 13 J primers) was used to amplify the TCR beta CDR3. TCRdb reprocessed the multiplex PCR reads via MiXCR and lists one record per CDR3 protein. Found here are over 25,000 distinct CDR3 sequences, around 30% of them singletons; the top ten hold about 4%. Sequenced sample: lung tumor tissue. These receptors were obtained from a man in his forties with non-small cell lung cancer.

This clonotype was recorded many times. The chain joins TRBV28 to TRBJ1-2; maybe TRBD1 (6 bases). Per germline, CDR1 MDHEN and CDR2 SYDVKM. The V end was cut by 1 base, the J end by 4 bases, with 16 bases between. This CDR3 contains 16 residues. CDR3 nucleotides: TGTGCCAGCAGTTTATCCCCCCGGGACAACGCCTATGGCTACACCTTC. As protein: CASSLSPRDNAYGYTF.

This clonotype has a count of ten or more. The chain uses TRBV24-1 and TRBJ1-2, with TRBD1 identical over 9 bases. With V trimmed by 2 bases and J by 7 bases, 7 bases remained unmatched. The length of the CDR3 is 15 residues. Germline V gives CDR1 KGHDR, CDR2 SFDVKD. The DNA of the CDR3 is TGTGCCACCAGTGATTCCGGGACAGGGTCGGGTGGCTACACCTTC. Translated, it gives CATSDSGTGSGGYTF.

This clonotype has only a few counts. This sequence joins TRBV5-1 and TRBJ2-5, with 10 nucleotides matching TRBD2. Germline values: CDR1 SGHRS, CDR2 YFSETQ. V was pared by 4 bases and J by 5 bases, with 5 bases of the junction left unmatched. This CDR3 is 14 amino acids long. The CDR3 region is CASSAGLAMETQYF. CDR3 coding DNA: TGCGCCAGCAGCGCGGGACTAGCGATGGAGACCCAGTACTTC.

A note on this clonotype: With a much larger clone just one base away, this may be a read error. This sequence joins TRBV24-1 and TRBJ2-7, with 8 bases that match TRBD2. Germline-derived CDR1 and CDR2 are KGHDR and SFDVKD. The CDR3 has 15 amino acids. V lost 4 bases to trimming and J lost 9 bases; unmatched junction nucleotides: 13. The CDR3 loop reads CATSERSGSRDGQYF. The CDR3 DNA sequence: TGTGCCACCAGTGAACGGAGCGGGAGTAGGGACGGGCAGTACTTC.

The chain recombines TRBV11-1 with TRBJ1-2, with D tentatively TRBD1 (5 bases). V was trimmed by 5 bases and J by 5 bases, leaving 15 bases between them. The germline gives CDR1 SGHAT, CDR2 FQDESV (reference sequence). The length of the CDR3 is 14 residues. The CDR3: CASSPTRVGYGYTF. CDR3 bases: TGTGCCAGCAGCCCAACCAGGGTTGGATATGGCTACACCTTC.

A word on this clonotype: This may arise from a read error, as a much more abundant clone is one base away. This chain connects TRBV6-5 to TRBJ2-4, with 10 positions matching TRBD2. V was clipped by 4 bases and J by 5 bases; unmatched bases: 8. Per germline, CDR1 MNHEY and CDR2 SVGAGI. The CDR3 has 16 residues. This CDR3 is CASSLNSGRTENIQYF. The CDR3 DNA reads TGTGCCAGCAGTTTAAATAGCGGGAGGACCGAAAACATTCAGTACTTC.

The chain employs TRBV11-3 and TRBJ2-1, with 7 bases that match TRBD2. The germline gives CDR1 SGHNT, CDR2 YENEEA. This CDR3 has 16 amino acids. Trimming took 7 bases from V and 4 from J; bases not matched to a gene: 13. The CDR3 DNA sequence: TGTGCCAGCATCCCTCCGGGACGAGCGGGATACAATGAGCAGTTCTTC. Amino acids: CASIPPGRAGYNEQFF.

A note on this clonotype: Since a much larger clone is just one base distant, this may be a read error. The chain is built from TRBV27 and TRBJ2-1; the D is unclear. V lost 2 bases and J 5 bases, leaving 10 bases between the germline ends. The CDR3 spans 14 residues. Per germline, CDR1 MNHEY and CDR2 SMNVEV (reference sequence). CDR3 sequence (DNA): TGTGCCAGCAGTTTACTAGGCCAACACAATGAGCAGTTCTTC. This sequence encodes CASSLLGQHNEQFF.

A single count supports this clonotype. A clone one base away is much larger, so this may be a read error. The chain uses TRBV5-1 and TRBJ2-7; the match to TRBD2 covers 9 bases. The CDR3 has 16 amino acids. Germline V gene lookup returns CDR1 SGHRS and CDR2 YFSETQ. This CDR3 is CASRLGGGTSPYEQYF. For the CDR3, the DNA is TGCGCCAGCCGCTTGGGGGGGGGGACTAGCCCCTACGAGCAGTACTTC.

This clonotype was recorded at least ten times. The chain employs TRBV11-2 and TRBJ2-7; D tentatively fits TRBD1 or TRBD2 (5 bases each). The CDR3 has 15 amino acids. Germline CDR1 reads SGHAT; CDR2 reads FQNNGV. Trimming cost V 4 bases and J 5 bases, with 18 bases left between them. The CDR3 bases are TGTGCCAGCAGCTCGGGACCGACGCCGCGGAACGAGCAGTACTTC. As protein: CASSSGPTPRNEQYF.

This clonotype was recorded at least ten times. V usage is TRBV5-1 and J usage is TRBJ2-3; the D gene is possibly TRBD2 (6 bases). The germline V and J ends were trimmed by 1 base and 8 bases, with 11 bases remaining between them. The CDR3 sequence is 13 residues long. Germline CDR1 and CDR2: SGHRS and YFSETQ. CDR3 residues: CASSLTGVATQYF. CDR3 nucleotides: TGCGCCAGCAGCTTGACGGGAGTGGCTACGCAGTATTTT.

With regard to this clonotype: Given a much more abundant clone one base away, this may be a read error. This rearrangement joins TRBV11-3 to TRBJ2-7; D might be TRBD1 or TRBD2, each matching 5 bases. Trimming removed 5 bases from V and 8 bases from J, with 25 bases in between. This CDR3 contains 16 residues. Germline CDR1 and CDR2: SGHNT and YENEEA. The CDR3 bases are TGTGCCAGCAGCGACACCAGGGTAGGGGACGAATACAAGCAGTACTTC. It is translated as CASSDTRVGDEYKQYF.

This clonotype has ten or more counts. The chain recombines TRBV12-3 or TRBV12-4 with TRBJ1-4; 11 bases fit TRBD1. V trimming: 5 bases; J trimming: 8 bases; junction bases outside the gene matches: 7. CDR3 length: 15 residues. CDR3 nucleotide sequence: TGTGCCAGCAGTCTCTGGACAGGGGGCCGGGAAAAACTGTTTTTT. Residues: CASSLWTGGREKLFF.

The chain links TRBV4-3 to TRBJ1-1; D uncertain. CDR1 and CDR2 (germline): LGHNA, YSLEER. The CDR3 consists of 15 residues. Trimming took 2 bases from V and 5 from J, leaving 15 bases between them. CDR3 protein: CASSQSDMWSTEAFF. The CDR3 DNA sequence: TGCGCCAGCAGCCAAAGCGATATGTGGAGTACTGAAGCTTTCTTT.

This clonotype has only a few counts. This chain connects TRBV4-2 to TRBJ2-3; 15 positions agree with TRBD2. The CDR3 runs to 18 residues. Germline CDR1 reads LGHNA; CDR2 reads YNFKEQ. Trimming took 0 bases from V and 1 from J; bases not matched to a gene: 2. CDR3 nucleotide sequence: TGTGCCAGCAGCCAAGAGGGACTAGCGGGAGGCGGCACAGATACGCAGTATTTT. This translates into CASSQEGLAGGGTDTQYF.

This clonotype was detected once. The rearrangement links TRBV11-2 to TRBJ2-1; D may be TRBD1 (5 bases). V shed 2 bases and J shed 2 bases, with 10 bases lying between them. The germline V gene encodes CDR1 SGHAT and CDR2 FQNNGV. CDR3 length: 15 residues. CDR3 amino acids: CASSLNQGAYNEQFF. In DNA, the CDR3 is TGTGCCAGCAGCTTAAACCAGGGCGCCTACAATGAGCAGTTCTTC. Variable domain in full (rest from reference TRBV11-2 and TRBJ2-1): EAGVAQSPRYKIIEKRQSVAFWCNPISGHATLYWYQQILGQGPKLLIQFQNNGVVDDSQLPKDRFSAERLKGVDSTLKIQPAKLEDSAVYLCASSLNQGAYNEQFFGPGTRLTVL.

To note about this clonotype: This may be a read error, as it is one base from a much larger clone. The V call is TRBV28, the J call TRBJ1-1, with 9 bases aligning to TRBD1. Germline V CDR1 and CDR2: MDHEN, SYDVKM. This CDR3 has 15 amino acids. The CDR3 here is CASRLRQGVNNEAFF. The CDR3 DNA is TGTGCCAGCAGGTTAAGACAGGGGGTGAACAATGAAGCTTTCTTT.